These 9 T cell receptor beta chains were sequenced from one sample in a study of technical replicates of blood from several donors. Clones were sequenced by immunoSEQ multiplex PCR, and TCRdb holds only the in-frame ones, with some missing. The table includes more than 90,000 clones, about 94% detected once. Sequencing input: T cells isolated from PBMCs. Every receptor here comes from a human donor in good health.

V gene TRBV27 combines with J gene TRBJ1-2; no clear D. Germline values: CDR1 MNHEY, CDR2 SMNVEV (reference sequence). Trimming shortened V by 6 bases and J by 2 bases, and 16 bases separated the two germline ends. The CDR3 contains 15 residues. The CDR3 coding sequence is TGTGCCAGCAGAACAGCACCCAACCCAAACTATGGCTACACCTTC. It yields the protein CASRTAPNPNYGYTF.

The chain employs TRBV30 and TRBJ2-7; 8 positions agree with TRBD2. The ends lost 3 bases at V and 3 bases at J; junction bases unmatched: 10. The CDR3 consists of 15 residues. Germline assignment: CDR1 GTSNPN and CDR2 SVGIG (reference sequence). Here the CDR3 DNA reads TGTGCCTGGAGAAATACGGGACTAGGCGGCTACGAGCAGTACTTC. Protein sequence: CAWRNTGLGGYEQYF.

This rearrangement joins TRBV9 to TRBJ1-2, with D maybe TRBD1 (5 bases). Germline-derived CDR1 and CDR2 are SGDLS and YYNGEE. V lost 0 bases and J lost 0, with 15 bases in between. The CDR3 has 17 amino acids. The CDR3 protein is CASSVDPGSLANYGYTF. CDR3 nucleotides: TGTGCCAGCAGCGTAGATCCAGGGTCCCTAGCTAACTATGGCTACACCTTC.

The J gene is TRBJ2-5, the V gene TRBV5-6, with TRBD2 matching 12 bases. Germline values: CDR1 SGHDT, CDR2 YYEEEE. CDR3 length: 16 residues. With V trimmed by 4 bases and J by 5 bases, 9 bases remained unmatched. The chain's CDR3 is CASSPRLAGVGETQYF. CDR3 nucleotides: TGTGCCAGCAGCCCCCGACTAGCGGGGGTTGGGGAGACCCAGTACTTC.

V usage is TRBV6-4 and J usage is TRBJ1-2; TRBD1 matches at 10 bases. The CDR3 is made up of 16 amino acids. Germline assignment: CDR1 MRHNA and CDR2 SNTAGT. The V gene end was trimmed by 5 bases and the J gene end by 7 bases; junction bases not matched to a gene: 13. This chain's CDR3 is CASSPEPMTGGLGYTF. For the CDR3, the DNA is TGTGCCAGCAGTCCCGAGCCTATGACAGGGGGCCTTGGCTACACCTTC.

The count of this clone is one. This sequence joins TRBV7-2 and TRBJ2-7, with 8 bases aligning to TRBD2. The CDR3 length is 14 residues. V was pared by 5 bases and J by 0 bases, with 3 bases of the junction left unmatched. CDR1 SGHTA and CDR2 FQGNSA come from the germline V gene. CDR3 in amino acids: CASSPGTSSYEQYF. For the CDR3, the DNA is TGTGCCAGCAGCCCAGGGACTAGCTCCTACGAGCAGTACTTC.

In DNA, the CDR3 is TGTGCCAGCAGTTTGATTAGCGGGATCTACGAGCAGTACTTC. It encodes CASSLISGIYEQYF. The genes are TRBV28 and TRBJ2-7; 8 bases fit TRBD2. Germline V gene data show CDR1 as MDHEN and CDR2 as SYDVKM. V was clipped by 3 bases and J by 3 bases; unmatched bases: 4. The length of the CDR3 is 14 residues.

This clone was observed once. V usage is TRBV9 and J usage is TRBJ2-1; the match to TRBD1 covers 9 bases. V shed 0 bases, J shed 5 bases, and the junction held 6 bases outside the gene matches. The CDR3 has 16 residues. Looked up from germline, CDR1 is SGDLS and CDR2 is YYNGEE. CDR3 in amino acids: CASSVGEGTGNNEQFF. The CDR3 DNA follows: TGTGCCAGCAGCGTAGGAGAAGGGACAGGGAACAATGAGCAGTTCTTC.

The chain recombines TRBV11-3 with TRBJ1-2, with D perhaps matching TRBD1 (6 bases). The CDR3 has 15 residues. Germline V gene sequence: CDR1 SGHNT, CDR2 YENEEA. The germline V and J ends were trimmed by 4 bases and 4 bases, with 16 bases remaining between them. The CDR3 sequence is CASSSRDTGAYGYTF. CDR3 coding DNA: TGTGCCAGCAGCTCTCGGGACACTGGAGCCTATGGCTACACCTTC.